This T cell receptor beta chain came from a study of blood T cell repertoires in COVID-19. At the level of the study: Acute-phase and convalescent COVID-19 samples originated in the United States, Italy and Spain. PBMCs, B-cell-depleted T cells, or T cells were the source of the cDNA or gDNA that made up the material.

Authors' analysis steps: It was from reference gene primer amplification that nucleated cell counts were estimated. Profiling relied on immunoSEQ multiplex PCR, and the TCRdb table lists in-frame clones only, not all of them. V and J calls and clone size are copied from that table; D and trimming were computed from the DNA. The profile covers around 260,000 clones, with 65% to 85% appearing a single time and roughly 14% taken by the ten largest. The CDR3 is 14 amino acids. The V gene lost 4 bases and the J gene lost 8 bases, with 18 bases spanning the gap. Germline V gene data show CDR1 as SGHRS and CDR2 as YFSETQ. Seattle-derived patients entered the study during active infection and were followed longitudinally.

The clonotype originates from a person aged 70 to 80 with COVID-19, enrolled during active disease. Material for sequencing was peripheral blood. The chain has TRBV5-1 and TRBJ1-2, with a weak D call TRBD1 (5 bases). The CDR3, as DNA: TGCGCCAGCAGCACCGGGACGGGAGGAGAGGGCTACACCTTC. It translates to CASSTGTGGEGYTF. Using reference TRBV5-1 and TRBJ1-2 for the parts outside the CDR3, the full variable domain is KAGVTQTPRYLIKTRGQQVTLSCSPISGHRSVSWYQQTPGQGLQFLFEYFSETQRNKGNFPGRFSGRQFSNSRSEMNVSTLELGDSALYLCASSTGTGGEGYTFGSGTRLTVV.